The present entry profiles one TCR beta chain with its context. Per the original data handling: Amplification of reference gene primers provided the estimated nucleated cell counts. Here immunoSEQ multiplex PCR was the method, and the copy in TCRdb shows in-frame clones only, minus some. V and J calls and clone size are copied from that table; D and trimming were computed from the DNA. The sample consists of over 150,000 clones, about 86% of them appearing once. The age range of participants was 18 to 89 years, with residence in about two dozen US areas. This entry is derived from a study of blood T cell repertoires in COVID-19. Overall study context: Acute and convalescent COVID-19 specimens originated in the United States, Italy and Spain. The cDNA or gDNA used as material had been derived from T cells, B-cell-depleted T cells, or PBMCs.

The TCR comes from a man aged 35 to 55 who had recovered from COVID-19. Material: PBMCs or T cells enriched from blood (not recorded which).

CDR3 nucleotide sequence: TGTGCCACCAGCAGAGAGCAGGGACTGCTGAACACTGAAGCTTTCTTT. It is translated as CATSREQGLLNTEAFF. The rearrangement uses TRBV15 and TRBJ1-1, with D perhaps matching TRBD1 (5 bases). This CDR3 has 16 amino acids. CDR1 LNHNV and CDR2 YYDKDF come from the germline V gene (reference sequence). V lost 0 bases and J lost 0, with 11 bases in between.